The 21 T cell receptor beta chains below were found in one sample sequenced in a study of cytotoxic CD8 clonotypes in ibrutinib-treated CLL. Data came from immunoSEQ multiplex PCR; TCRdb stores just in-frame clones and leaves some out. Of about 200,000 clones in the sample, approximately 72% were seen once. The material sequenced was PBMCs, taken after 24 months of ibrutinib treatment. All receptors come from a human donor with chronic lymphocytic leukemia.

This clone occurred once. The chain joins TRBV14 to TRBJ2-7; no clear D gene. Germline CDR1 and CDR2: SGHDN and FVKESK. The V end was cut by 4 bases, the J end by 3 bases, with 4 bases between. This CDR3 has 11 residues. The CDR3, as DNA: TGTGCCAGCAGCCGACACTACGAGCAGTACTTC. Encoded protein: CASSRHYEQYF.

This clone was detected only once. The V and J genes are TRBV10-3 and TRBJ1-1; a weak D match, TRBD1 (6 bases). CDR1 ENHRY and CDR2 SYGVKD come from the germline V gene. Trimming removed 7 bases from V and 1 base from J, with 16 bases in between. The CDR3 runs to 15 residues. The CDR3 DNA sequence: TGTGCCATCAAATCTACAGGGTTAGGGAACACTGAAGCTTTCTTT. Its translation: CAIKSTGLGNTEAFF.

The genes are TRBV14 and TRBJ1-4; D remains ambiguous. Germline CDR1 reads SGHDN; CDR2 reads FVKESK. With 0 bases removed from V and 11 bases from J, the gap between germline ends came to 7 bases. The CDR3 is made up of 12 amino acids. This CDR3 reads CASSQDSQKLFF. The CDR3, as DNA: TGTGCCAGCAGCCAAGACAGCCAGAAACTGTTTTTT.

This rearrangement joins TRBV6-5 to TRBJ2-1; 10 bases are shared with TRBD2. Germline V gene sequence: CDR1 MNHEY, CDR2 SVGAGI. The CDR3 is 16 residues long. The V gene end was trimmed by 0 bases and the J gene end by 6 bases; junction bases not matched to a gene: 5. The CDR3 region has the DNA TGTGCCAGCAGTTACTCCCTAGCGGGAGTTCCCAATGAGCAGTTCTTC. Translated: CASSYSLAGVPNEQFF.

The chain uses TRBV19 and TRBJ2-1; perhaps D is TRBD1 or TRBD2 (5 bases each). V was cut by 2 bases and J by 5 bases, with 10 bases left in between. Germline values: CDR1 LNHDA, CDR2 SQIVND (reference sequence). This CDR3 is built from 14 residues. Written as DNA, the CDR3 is TGTGCCAGTAGTATACAGGGACCGCACAATGAGCAGTTCTTC. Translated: CASSIQGPHNEQFF.

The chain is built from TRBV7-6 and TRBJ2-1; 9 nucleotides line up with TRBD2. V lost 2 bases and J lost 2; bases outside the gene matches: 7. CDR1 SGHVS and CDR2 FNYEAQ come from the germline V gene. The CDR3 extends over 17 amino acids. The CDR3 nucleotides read TGTGCCAGCAGCTTAATCCCCGGGACTAGCCCCTACAATGAGCAGTTCTTC. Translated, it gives CASSLIPGTSPYNEQFF.

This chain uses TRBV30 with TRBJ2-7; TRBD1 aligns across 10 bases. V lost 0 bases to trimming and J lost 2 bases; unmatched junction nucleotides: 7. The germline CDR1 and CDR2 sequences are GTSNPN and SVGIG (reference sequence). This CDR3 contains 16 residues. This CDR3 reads CAWSVDRDRGPYEQYF. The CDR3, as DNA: TGTGCCTGGAGTGTAGACCGGGACAGGGGACCCTACGAGCAGTACTTC. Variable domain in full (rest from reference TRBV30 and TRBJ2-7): SQTIHQWPATLVQPVGSPLSLECTVEGTSNPNLYWYRQAAGRGLQLLFYSVGIGQISSEVPQNLSASRPQDRQFILSSKKLLLSDSGFYLCAWSVDRDRGPYEQYFGPGTRLTVT.

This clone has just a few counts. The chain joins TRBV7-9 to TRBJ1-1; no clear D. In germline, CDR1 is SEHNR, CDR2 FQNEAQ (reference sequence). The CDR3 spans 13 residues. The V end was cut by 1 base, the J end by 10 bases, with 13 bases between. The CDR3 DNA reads TGTGCCAGCAGCTTAGAAGGGAGTCTGGGAGCTTTCTTT. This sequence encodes CASSLEGSLGAFF.

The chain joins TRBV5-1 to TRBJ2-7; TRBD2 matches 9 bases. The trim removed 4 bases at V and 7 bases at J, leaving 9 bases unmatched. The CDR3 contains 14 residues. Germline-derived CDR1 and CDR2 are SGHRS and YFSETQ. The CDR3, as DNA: TGCGCCAGCAGCAAGGGTAGCGGGAGTCGGGAGCAGTACTTC. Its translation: CASSKGSGSREQYF.

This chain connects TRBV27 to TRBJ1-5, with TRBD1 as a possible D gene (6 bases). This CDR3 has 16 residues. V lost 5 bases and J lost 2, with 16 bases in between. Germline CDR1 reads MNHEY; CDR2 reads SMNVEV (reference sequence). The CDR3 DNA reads TGTGCCAGCAGTATTAAGGGGGGGACACGCAATCAGCCCCAGCATTTT. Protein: CASSIKGGTRNQPQHF.

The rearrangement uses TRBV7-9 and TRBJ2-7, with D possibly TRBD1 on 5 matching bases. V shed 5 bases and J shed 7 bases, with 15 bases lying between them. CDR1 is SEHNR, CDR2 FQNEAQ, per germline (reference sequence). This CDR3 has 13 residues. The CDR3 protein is CASSTRQFPEQYF. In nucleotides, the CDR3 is TGTGCCAGCAGCACCAGACAGTTTCCGGAGCAGTACTTC.

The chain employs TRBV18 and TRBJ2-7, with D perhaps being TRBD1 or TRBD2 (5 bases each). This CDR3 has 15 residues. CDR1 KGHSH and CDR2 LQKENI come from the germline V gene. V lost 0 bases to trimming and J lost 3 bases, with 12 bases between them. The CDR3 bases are TGTGCCAGCTCACCACCAAGCACAGGAGGCTACGAGCAGTACTTC. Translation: CASSPPSTGGYEQYF.

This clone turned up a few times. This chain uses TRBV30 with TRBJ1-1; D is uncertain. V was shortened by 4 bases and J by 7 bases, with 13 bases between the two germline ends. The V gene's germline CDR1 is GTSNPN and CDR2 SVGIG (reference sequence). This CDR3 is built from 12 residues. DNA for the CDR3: TGTGCCTGGATCAAGGGTTTTGGTGAAGCTTTCTTT. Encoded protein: CAWIKGFGEAFF. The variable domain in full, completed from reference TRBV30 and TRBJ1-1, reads SQTIHQWPATLVQPVGSPLSLECTVEGTSNPNLYWYRQAAGRGLQLLFYSVGIGQISSEVPQNLSASRPQDRQFILSSKKLLLSDSGFYLCAWIKGFGEAFFGQGTRLTVV.

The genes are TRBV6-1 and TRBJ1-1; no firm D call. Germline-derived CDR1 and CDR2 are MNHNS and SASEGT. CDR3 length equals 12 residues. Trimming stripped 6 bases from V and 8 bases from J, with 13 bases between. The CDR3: CASRGSNREAFF. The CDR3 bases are TGTGCCAGCAGGGGATCAAATAGGGAAGCTTTCTTT.

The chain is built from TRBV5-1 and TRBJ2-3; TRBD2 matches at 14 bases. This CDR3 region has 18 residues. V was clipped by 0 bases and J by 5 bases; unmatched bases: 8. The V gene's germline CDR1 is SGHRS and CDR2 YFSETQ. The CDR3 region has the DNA TGCGCCAGCAGCTTGGCTGGACTAGCGGGAGGACAGGGAGATACGCAGTATTTT. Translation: CASSLAGLAGGQGDTQYF.

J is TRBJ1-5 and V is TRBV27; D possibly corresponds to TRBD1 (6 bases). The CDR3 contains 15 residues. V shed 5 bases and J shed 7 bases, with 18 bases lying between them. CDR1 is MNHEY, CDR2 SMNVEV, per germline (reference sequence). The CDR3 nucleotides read TGTGCCAGCAGTCCTTCCACTACAGGGATCCAGCCCCAGCATTTT. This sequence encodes CASSPSTTGIQPQHF.

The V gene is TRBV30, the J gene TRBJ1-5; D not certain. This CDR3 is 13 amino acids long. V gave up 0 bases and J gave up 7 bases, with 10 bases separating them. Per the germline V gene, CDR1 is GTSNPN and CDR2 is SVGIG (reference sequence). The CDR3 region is CAWSVSGLQPQHF. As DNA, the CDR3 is TGTGCCTGGAGTGTATCAGGTCTCCAGCCCCAGCATTTT.

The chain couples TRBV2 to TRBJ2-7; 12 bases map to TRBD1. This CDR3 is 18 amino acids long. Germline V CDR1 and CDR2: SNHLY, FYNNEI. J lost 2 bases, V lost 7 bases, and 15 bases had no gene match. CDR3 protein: CASTRTFRGTGGTYEQYF. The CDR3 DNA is TGTGCCAGCACCAGGACGTTTAGAGGGACAGGGGGCACCTACGAGCAGTACTTC.

CDR3 sequence reads: CASSPGTPYSNQPQHF. DNA of the CDR3: TGTGCCAGCAGTCCAGGAACCCCTTATAGCAATCAGCCCCAGCATTTT. The chain employs TRBV27 and TRBJ1-5; D is unresolved. V was cut by 5 bases and J by 0 bases, with 14 bases left in between. Germline V gene lookup returns CDR1 MNHEY and CDR2 SMNVEV (reference sequence). The CDR3 is 16 residues long.

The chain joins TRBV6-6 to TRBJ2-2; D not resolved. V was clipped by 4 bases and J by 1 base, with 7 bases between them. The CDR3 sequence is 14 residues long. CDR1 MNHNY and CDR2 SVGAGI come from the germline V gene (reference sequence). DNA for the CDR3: TGTGCCAGCAGTTTTGCAGAGAACACCGGGGAGCTGTTTTTT. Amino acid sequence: CASSFAENTGELFF.

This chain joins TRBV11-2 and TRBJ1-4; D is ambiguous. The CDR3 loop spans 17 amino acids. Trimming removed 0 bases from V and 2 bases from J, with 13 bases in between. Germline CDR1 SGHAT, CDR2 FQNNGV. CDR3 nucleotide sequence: TGTGCCAGCAGCTTAGATCAAAGGGTCGGGACTAATGAAAAACTGTTTTTT. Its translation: CASSLDQRVGTNEKLFF.